A single sample is the source of the 25 T cell receptor beta chains below, sequenced in a study of Ad26.COV2.S vaccination and SARS-CoV-2 variants. Treatment denoted: roughly 20 received Ad26.COV2.S at low or high dose, single or two shots; roughly five received placebo; per-sample allocation not given. The samples were gathered on day 63 after the first injection of vaccine or placebo. Repertoires were generated with immunoSEQ multiplex PCR, while TCRdb's copy carries only in-frame clones and drops some. Among around 450,000 clones listed, 89% were seen once. Material: peripheral blood, obtained in a trial of Ad26.COV2.S vaccine versus placebo. The receptors here all came from a person aged 18-65 years who received the Ad26.COV2.S COVID-19 vaccine or a placebo.

CDR3 coding DNA: TGTGCCAGCAGTAAGGAGTTCTCCTACGAGCAGTACTTC. This sequence encodes CASSKEFSYEQYF. This sequence joins TRBV7-2 and TRBJ2-7; D unresolved. The CDR3 extends over 13 amino acids. The germline V gene has CDR1 SGHTA and CDR2 FQGNSA. V was pared by 6 bases and J by 0 bases, with 9 bases between.

The chain recombines TRBV28 with TRBJ2-1, with a weak D call TRBD1 (6 bases). Germline V gene sequence: CDR1 MDHEN, CDR2 SYDVKM. Trimming shortened V by 7 bases and J by 4 bases, and 20 bases separated the two germline ends. This CDR3 is built from 16 residues. The CDR3 spells CASTRPGTLAYNEQFF. The CDR3 DNA sequence: TGTGCCAGCACCAGACCCGGGACATTGGCTTACAATGAGCAGTTCTTC.

V and J are TRBV5-6 and TRBJ2-1; D is undetermined. There are 12 residues in the CDR3. Germline V gene data show CDR1 as SGHDT and CDR2 as YYEEEE. The V end was cut by 1 base, the J end by 3 bases, with 2 bases between. CDR3 DNA: TGTGCCAGCAGCTTGTTCTACAATGAGCAGTTCTTC. This encodes CASSLFYNEQFF.

The rearrangement uses TRBV7-9 and TRBJ2-5, with 10 bases matching TRBD2. CDR1 is SEHNR, CDR2 FQNEAQ, per germline (reference sequence). This CDR3 has 19 amino acids. V lost 5 bases to trimming and J lost 4 bases; unmatched junction nucleotides: 19. The CDR3 DNA sequence: TGTGCCAGCAGCCCCAGATTTAGCGGGAGGATGGGAGGTGGAGAGACCCAGTACTTC. This translates into CASSPRFSGRMGGGETQYF.

The V gene is TRBV5-4, the J gene TRBJ1-6, with D unresolved. The germline CDR1 and CDR2 sequences are SGHNT and YYREEE (reference sequence). CDR3 length: 15 amino acids. The V end was cut by 0 bases, the J end by 5 bases, with 9 bases between. Written as DNA, the CDR3 is TGTGCCAGCAGCTTGGCCTGGGAGGATAATTCACCCCTCCACTTT. It yields the protein CASSLAWEDNSPLHF.

The chain is built from TRBV28 and TRBJ1-2; 9 bases are a match to TRBD1. This CDR3 comprises 16 residues. Germline assignment: CDR1 MDHEN and CDR2 SYDVKM. V lost 2 bases to trimming and J lost 0 bases; unmatched junction nucleotides: 4. CDR3 residues: CASSLTGQGSNYGYTF. The CDR3 DNA follows: TGTGCCAGCAGTTTAACGGGACAGGGATCTAACTATGGCTACACCTTC.

The chain is built from TRBV19 and TRBJ1-1; D is uncertain. The germline gives CDR1 LNHDA, CDR2 SQIVND (reference sequence). The CDR3 loop spans 13 amino acids. Between the trimmed V and J ends, which lost 10 bases and 1 base, there was a span of 13 bases. DNA of the CDR3: TGTGCCACTACCAAGGACCCGAACACTGAAGCTTTCTTT. The encoded protein is CATTKDPNTEAFF. Filled out from reference TRBV19 and TRBJ1-1, the complete variable domain reads DGGITQSPKYLFRKEGQNVTLSCEQNLNHDAMYWYRQDPGQGLRLIYYSQIVNDFQKGDIAEGYSVSREKKESFPLTVTSAQKNPTAFYLCATTKDPNTEAFFGQGTRLTVV.

V gene TRBV7-2 combines with J gene TRBJ2-5; D is unresolved. The CDR3 length is 15 residues. V was clipped by 4 bases and J by 5 bases, with 17 bases between them. Germline CDR1 SGHTA, CDR2 FQGNSA. The CDR3 DNA follows: TGTGCCAGCAGCTCCGGACGAAGAGGACGGGAGACCCAGTACTTC. Translated, it gives CASSSGRRGRETQYF.

This rearrangement joins TRBV14 to TRBJ2-7; 11 positions match TRBD2. J lost 0 bases, V lost 4 bases, and 8 bases had no gene match. CDR3 length: 17 residues. Germline CDR1 and CDR2: SGHDN and FVKESK. DNA of the CDR3: TGTGCCAGCAGCCTTGACAGCGGGACTAGCGGCTCCTACGAGCAGTACTTC. Translated, it gives CASSLDSGTSGSYEQYF.

The chain recombines TRBV18 with TRBJ2-2; TRBD2 is a possible D gene (6 bases). Trimming stripped 1 base from V and 5 bases from J, with 17 bases between. This CDR3 has 17 residues. CDR1 and CDR2 (germline): KGHSH, LQKENI. CDR3 DNA: TGTGCCAGCTCACCACAGGGGCCTTATAGCGGAACCGGGGAGCTGTTTTTT. This sequence encodes CASSPQGPYSGTGELFF.

The rearrangement joins TRBV6-5 to TRBJ2-1, with 7 bases matching TRBD2. The germline V gene encodes CDR1 MNHEY and CDR2 SVGAGI. J gave up 4 bases and V 7 bases, and 10 bases lay outside the gene matches. The CDR3 is 15 residues long. The CDR3 protein is CASIRSSGHYNEQFF. DNA of the CDR3: TGTGCCAGCATAAGGTCTAGCGGACATTACAATGAGCAGTTCTTC.

The chain employs TRBV18 and TRBJ2-3; TRBD2 matches at 8 bases. In germline, CDR1 is KGHSH, CDR2 LQKENI. CDR3 size: 15 residues. V lost 5 bases, J lost 0 bases, and 4 bases stayed unmatched. CDR3 nucleotides: TGTGCCAGCTCAAGACTAGCGCCCAGCACAGATACGCAGTATTTT. Protein: CASSRLAPSTDTQYF.

The sample holds one count of this clone. CDR3 in amino acids: CASSLRGSNSPLHF. CDR3 DNA: TGTGCCAGCAGCTTGCGGGGCTCTAATTCACCCCTCCACTTT. V and J are TRBV5-4 and TRBJ1-6, with D possibly being TRBD1 (5 bases). V lost 1 base and J lost 6, with 8 bases in between. The germline V gene has CDR1 SGHNT and CDR2 YYREEE (reference sequence). The CDR3 consists of 14 residues. Full variable domain (missing parts from reference TRBV5-4 and TRBJ1-6): ETGVTQSPTHLIKTRGQQVTLRCSSQSGHNTVSWYQQALGQGPQFIFQYYREEENGRGNFPPRFSGLQFPNYSSELNVNALELDDSALYLCASSLRGSNSPLHFGNGTRLTVT.

J is TRBJ1-4 and V is TRBV28; a possible D gene is TRBD1 (6 bases). The CDR3 sequence is 16 residues long. CDR1 and CDR2 from the germline V gene are MDHEN and SYDVKM. Trimming removed 4 bases at V and 0 bases at J, with 12 bases between. CDR3: CASSYSGTPTNEKLFF. The CDR3 bases are TGTGCCAGCAGTTACTCCGGGACACCAACTAATGAAAAACTGTTTTTT.

This clone occurred once. The V call is TRBV7-6, the J call TRBJ2-7; 7 bases fit TRBD1. Germline loops: CDR1 SGHVS, CDR2 FNYEAQ. The CDR3 runs 15 residues. V was pared by 5 bases and J by 3 bases, with 10 bases of the junction left unmatched. The CDR3 is CASSPQTGSGYEQYF. CDR3 coding DNA: TGTGCCAGCAGCCCCCAGACAGGGTCTGGCTACGAGCAGTACTTC.

This chain links TRBV2 with TRBJ2-7; 7 bases line up with TRBD1. The junction had 4 bases not matched to a gene; V was cut back by 10 bases and J by 1 base. Germline lookup yields CDR1 SNHLY and CDR2 FYNNEI. The CDR3 is made up of 12 amino acids. The CDR3 DNA is TGTGCCACAGGACAGGCTTCCTACGAGCAGTACTTC. The encoded protein is CATGQASYEQYF.

This rearrangement joins TRBV6-2 or TRBV6-3 to TRBJ2-2; D unclear. The CDR3 runs 12 residues. The V end was cut by 2 bases, the J end by 7 bases, with 5 bases between. CDR1 is MNHEY and CDR2 is SVGEGT in the germline V gene. CDR3 region: CASSYGFGELFF. CDR3 DNA: TGTGCCAGCAGTTACGGATTCGGGGAGCTGTTTTTT.

This clone has just one count. The chain uses TRBV19 and TRBJ2-1, with TRBD2 identical over 11 bases. The CDR3 has 16 residues. V dropped 3 bases and J dropped 4; count of bases not matched to a gene: 5. The germline CDR1 and CDR2 sequences are LNHDA and SQIVND (reference sequence). The CDR3 nucleotides are TGTGCCAGTAGTATGGGTCGACTAGCGGGATACAATGAGCAGTTCTTC. This sequence encodes CASSMGRLAGYNEQFF.

This chain joins TRBV7-8 and TRBJ2-3; the match to TRBD2 covers 8 bases. Germline CDR1 is SGHVS and CDR2 is FQNEAQ. With 2 bases clipped from V and 8 bases from J, the junction kept 9 bases outside the gene matches. The CDR3 has 15 amino acids. The CDR3 sequence is CASSLLFAGGGTQYF. The DNA for the CDR3 is TGTGCCAGCAGCTTATTGTTTGCGGGGGGCGGTACGCAGTATTTT.

The chain employs TRBV11-2 and TRBJ1-1, with a tentative D call TRBD1 (5 bases). The CDR3 consists of 12 residues. Germline loops: CDR1 SGHAT, CDR2 FQNNGV. V lost 6 bases to trimming and J lost 6 bases, with 11 bases between them. CDR3 sequence (DNA): TGTGCCAGCAGTTTACAGGCCCCTGAAGCTTTCTTT. Translating it yields CASSLQAPEAFF.

The chain uses TRBV19 and TRBJ2-7, with TRBD1 matching 7 bases. J was trimmed by 3 bases and V by 3 bases; bases with no gene match: 11. The CDR3 has 16 amino acids. Germline V gene lookup returns CDR1 LNHDA and CDR2 SQIVND (reference sequence). The chain's CDR3 is CASSIRGQTPFYEQYV. The CDR3 nucleotides are TGTGCCAGTAGTATCCGGGGACAGACACCGTTCTACGAGCAGTACGTC.

The chain is built from TRBV10-3 and TRBJ2-1, with D unclear. Per the germline V gene, CDR1 is ENHRY and CDR2 is SYGVKD. The CDR3 extends over 14 amino acids. V was trimmed by 3 bases and J by 2 bases, leaving 8 bases between them. CDR3 DNA sequence: TGTGCCATCAGTGACAGGTTGACCTACAATGAGCAGTTCTTC. Translated: CAISDRLTYNEQFF.

The chain joins TRBV10-3 to TRBJ2-1, with no clear D. Trimming removed 3 bases from V and 8 bases from J, with 8 bases in between. The germline gives CDR1 ENHRY, CDR2 SYGVKD. This CDR3 is built from 12 residues. CDR3 sequence reads: CAISDQSDEQFF. The CDR3 region has the DNA TGTGCCATCAGTGATCAATCCGATGAGCAGTTCTTC.

CDR3 in amino acids: CASGQRGAYEKLFF. In DNA, the CDR3 is TGTGCCAGCGGACAGAGAGGGGCTTATGAAAAACTGTTTTTT. J is TRBJ1-4 and V is TRBV7-8; possible D gene TRBD1, 6 bases. V was clipped by 8 bases and J by 6 bases, with 16 bases between them. CDR3 length: 14 amino acids. CDR1 is SGHVS and CDR2 is FQNEAQ in the germline V gene.

The chain is built from TRBV18 and TRBJ1-4; maybe TRBD1 (5 bases). CDR3 size: 15 residues. Trimming took 2 bases from V and 5 from J, leaving 12 bases between them. Germline values: CDR1 KGHSH, CDR2 LQKENI. CDR3 nucleotide sequence: TGTGCCAGCTCACCAGGGGCAACCTACAATGAAAAACTGTTTTTT. Protein sequence: CASSPGATYNEKLFF.